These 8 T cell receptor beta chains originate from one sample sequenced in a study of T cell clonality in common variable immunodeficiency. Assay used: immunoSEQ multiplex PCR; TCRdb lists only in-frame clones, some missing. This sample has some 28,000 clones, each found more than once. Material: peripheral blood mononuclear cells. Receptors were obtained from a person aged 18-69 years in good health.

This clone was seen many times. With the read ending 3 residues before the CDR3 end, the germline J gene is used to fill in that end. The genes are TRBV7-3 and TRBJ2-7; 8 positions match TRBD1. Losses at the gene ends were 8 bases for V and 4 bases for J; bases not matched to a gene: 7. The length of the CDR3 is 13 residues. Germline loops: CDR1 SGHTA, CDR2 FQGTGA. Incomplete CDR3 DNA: TGTGCCAGCTCCCCGGGACAGGAATACGAG. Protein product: CASSPGQEYE. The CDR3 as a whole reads CASSPGQEYEQYF.

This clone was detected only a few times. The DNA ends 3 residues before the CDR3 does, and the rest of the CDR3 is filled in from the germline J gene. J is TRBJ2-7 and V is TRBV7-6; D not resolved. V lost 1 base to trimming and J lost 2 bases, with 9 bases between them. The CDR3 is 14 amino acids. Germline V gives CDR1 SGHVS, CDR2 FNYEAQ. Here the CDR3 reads CASSLVPAAYEQYF. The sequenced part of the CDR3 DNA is TGTGCCAGCAGCTTAGTGCCGGCGGCCTACGAG. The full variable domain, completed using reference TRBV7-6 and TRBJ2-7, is GAGVSQSPRYKVTKRGQDVALRCDPISGHVSLYWYRQALGQGPEFLTYFNYEAQQDKSGLPNDRFSAERPEGSISTLTIQRTEQRDSAMYRCASSLVPAAYEQYFGPGTRLTVT.

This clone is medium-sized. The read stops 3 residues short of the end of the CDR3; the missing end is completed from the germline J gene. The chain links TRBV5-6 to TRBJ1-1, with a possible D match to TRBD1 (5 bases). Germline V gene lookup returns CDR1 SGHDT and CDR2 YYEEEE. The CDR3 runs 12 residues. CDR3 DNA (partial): TGTGCCAGCAGCCGGGGGGGGACCGGA. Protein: CASSRGGTG. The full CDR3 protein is CASSRGGTGAFF. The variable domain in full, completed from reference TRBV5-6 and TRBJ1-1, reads DAGVTQSPTHLIKTRGQQVTLRCSPKSGHDTVSWYQQALGQGPQFIFQYYEEEERQRGNFPDRFSGHQFPNYSSELNVNALLLGDSALYLCASSRGGTGAFFGQGTRLTVV.

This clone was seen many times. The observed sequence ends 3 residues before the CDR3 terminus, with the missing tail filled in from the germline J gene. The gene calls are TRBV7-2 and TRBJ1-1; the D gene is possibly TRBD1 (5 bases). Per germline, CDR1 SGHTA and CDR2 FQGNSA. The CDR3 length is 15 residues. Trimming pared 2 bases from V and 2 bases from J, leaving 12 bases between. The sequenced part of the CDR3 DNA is TGTGCCAGCAGCTTACTTGGTCAGGGTAACACTGAA. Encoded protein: CASSLLGQGNTE. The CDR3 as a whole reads CASSLLGQGNTEAFF.

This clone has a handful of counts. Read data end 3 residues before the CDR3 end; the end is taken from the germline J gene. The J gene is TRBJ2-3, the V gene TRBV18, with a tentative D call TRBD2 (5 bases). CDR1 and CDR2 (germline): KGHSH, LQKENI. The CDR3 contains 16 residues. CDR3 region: CASSPQEAYSNQPQYF. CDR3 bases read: TGTGCCAGCTCACCACAGGAGGCCTATAGCAATCAGCCG.

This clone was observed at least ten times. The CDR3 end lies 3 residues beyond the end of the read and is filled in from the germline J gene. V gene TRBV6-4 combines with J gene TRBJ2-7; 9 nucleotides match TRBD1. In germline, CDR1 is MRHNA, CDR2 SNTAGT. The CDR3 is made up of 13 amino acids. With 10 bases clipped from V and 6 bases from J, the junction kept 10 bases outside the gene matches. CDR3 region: CATGWDRAGEQYF. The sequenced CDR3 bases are TGTGCCACAGGTTGGGACAGGGCGGGCGAG.

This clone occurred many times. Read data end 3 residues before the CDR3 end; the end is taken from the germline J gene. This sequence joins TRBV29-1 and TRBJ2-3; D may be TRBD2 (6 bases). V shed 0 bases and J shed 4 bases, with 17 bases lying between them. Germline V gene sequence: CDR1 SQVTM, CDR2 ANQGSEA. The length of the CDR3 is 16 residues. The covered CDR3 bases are TGCAGCGTTGAAGATATTGTTTGGAGGGGCCCAGATACG. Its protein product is CSVEDIVWRGPDT. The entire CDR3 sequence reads CSVEDIVWRGPDTQYF.

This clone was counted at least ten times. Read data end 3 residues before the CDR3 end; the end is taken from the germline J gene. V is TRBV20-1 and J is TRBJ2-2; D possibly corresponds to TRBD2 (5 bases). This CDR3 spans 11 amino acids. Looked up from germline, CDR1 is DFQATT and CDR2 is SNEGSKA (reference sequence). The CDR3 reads CSLYRGEKLFF. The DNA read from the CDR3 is TGCAGTCTATACCGGGGAGAAAAG.